The 30 T cell receptor beta chains presented below share a single source sample, sequenced in a study of shared clonotypes between healthy human individuals. Libraries were prepared by immunoSEQ multiplex PCR; TCRdb keeps only in-frame clonotypes and omits some of them. The table shows under 2.5 million clones, with under 95% occurring only once. Input material: naive CD4+ T cells from PBMCs. The subset is: CD45RA+ positively selected. All receptors derive from a man between 18 and 29 years old in good health. Some clones in this sample may be carry-over from other donors' samples.

V usage is TRBV10-3 and J usage is TRBJ2-7; 7 nucleotides line up with TRBD2. Germline V CDR1 and CDR2: ENHRY, SYGVKD. This CDR3 spans 14 amino acids. With V trimmed by 6 bases and J by 3 bases, 8 bases remained unmatched. The CDR3: CAIRPAGAGYEQYF. The CDR3 nucleotides read TGTGCCATCAGGCCTGCGGGAGCGGGCTACGAGCAGTACTTC.

To note about this clone: The same CDR3 is also encoded by other DNA sequences in this sample. V and J are TRBV28 and TRBJ2-7; D is ambiguous. Looked up from germline, CDR1 is MDHEN and CDR2 is SYDVKM. Between the trimmed V and J ends, which lost 6 bases and 1 base, there was a span of 10 bases. There are 13 residues in the CDR3. CDR3 protein: CASSLLGSYEQYF. As DNA, the CDR3 is TGTGCCAGCAGCCTTCTGGGATCCTACGAGCAGTACTTC.

This clone was picked up a small number of times. The J gene is TRBJ1-3, the V gene TRBV18; perhaps TRBD1 as D (5 bases). The germline V gene has CDR1 KGHSH and CDR2 LQKENI. Trimming took off 2 bases at V and 0 bases at J, with 14 bases between the two ends. The CDR3 is 17 amino acids. CDR3 bases: TGTGCCAGCTCACCATCCGCGGGGCAAATCTCTGGAAACACCATATATTTT. This gives the protein CASSPSAGQISGNTIYF.

About this clone itself: Being one base from a much bigger clone, this may be a read error. This chain uses TRBV11-2 with TRBJ2-5, with D perhaps TRBD1 (5 bases). The CDR3 loop spans 13 amino acids. Per the germline V gene, CDR1 is SGHAT and CDR2 is FQNNGV. V lost 3 bases and J 2 bases, leaving 7 bases between the germline ends. The CDR3 sequence: CASSFDRQETQYF. The CDR3 nucleotides read TGTGCCAGCAGCTTCGACAGACAAGAGACCCAGTACTTC.

As for this clone: This specimen includes other DNA sequences encoding the same CDR3. This sequence joins TRBV5-1 and TRBJ2-3, with D hard to call. The CDR3 length is 15 residues. The germline CDR1 and CDR2 sequences are SGHRS and YFSETQ. V was pared by 0 bases and J by 3 bases, with 11 bases between. The CDR3 DNA sequence: TGCGCCAGCAGCTTGGGCCCGGGTAGTACAGATACGCAGTATTTT. Protein sequence: CASSLGPGSTDTQYF.

About this clone itself: The same CDR3 also results from other DNA sequences found in this sample. The rearrangement links TRBV5-1 to TRBJ2-2, with 10 positions matching TRBD2. The germline V gene encodes CDR1 SGHRS and CDR2 YFSETQ. CDR3 length: 15 amino acids. V lost 4 bases to trimming and J lost 5 bases; unmatched junction nucleotides: 5. CDR3 residues: CASSPSGSGTGELFF. In DNA form, the CDR3 reads TGCGCCAGCAGCCCTAGCGGGAGTGGTACCGGGGAGCTGTTTTTT.

This clone was observed once. The chain joins TRBV5-1 to TRBJ1-1, with no clear D. The CDR3 runs to 14 residues. The germline CDR1 and CDR2 sequences are SGHRS and YFSETQ. The ends were cut back, 4 bases at V and 3 bases at J, with 13 bases in the middle. CDR3 region: CASSVTVGDTEAFF. Written as DNA, the CDR3 is TGCGCCAGCAGCGTGACGGTTGGGGACACTGAAGCTTTCTTT.

This CDR3 is CSVAGRLALNTEAFF. CDR3 nucleotide sequence: TGCAGCGTTGCAGGGAGACTTGCTTTGAACACTGAAGCTTTCTTT. The rearrangement uses TRBV29-1 and TRBJ1-1, with D possibly TRBD1 on 5 matching bases. Germline CDR1 is SQVTM and CDR2 is ANQGSEA. This CDR3 has 15 residues. V lost 4 bases, J lost 0 bases, and 15 bases lay in between.

This clone occurred a few times. V and J are TRBV14 and TRBJ2-2, with no clear D. This CDR3 comprises 13 residues. Trimming removed 0 bases from V and 6 bases from J, with 5 bases in between. Germline assignment: CDR1 SGHDN and CDR2 FVKESK. CDR3: CASSQDRAGELFF. The CDR3 DNA reads as TGTGCCAGCAGCCAAGATCGAGCCGGGGAGCTGTTTTTT.

V usage is TRBV29-1 and J usage is TRBJ2-1; D call uncertain. In germline, CDR1 is SQVTM, CDR2 ANQGSEA. The CDR3 extends over 13 amino acids. Trimming pared 4 bases from V and 2 bases from J, leaving 9 bases between. The CDR3 is CSVARATYNEQFF. CDR3 DNA sequence: TGCAGCGTTGCTCGGGCTACCTACAATGAGCAGTTCTTC.

The V and J genes are TRBV4-1 and TRBJ1-5; no firm D call. In germline, CDR1 is MGHRA, CDR2 YSYEKL. The V gene lost 6 bases and the J gene lost 0 bases, with 12 bases spanning the gap. The CDR3 totals 15 residues. CDR3 sequence: CASRGFGDSNQPQHF. Written as DNA, the CDR3 is TGCGCCAGCAGGGGGTTCGGGGATAGCAATCAGCCCCAGCATTTT.

Remarks on this clone: At one end, the junction sequence differs from germline, possibly due to a read error. This sample includes further DNA sequences coding for the same CDR3. The chain carries TRBV7-9 and TRBJ1-1; D gene unclear. CDR1 SEHNR and CDR2 FQNEAQ come from the germline V gene (reference sequence). This CDR3 comprises 14 residues. CDR3 residues: CASSLARRPTEAFF. The CDR3 DNA sequence: TGTGCCAGCAGCCTAGCCCGAAGGCCGACTGAAGCTTTCTTT.

V gene TRBV11-2 combines with J gene TRBJ2-7, with D possibly called TRBD1 or TRBD2 (5 bases each). Trimming removed 6 bases from V and 4 bases from J, with 19 bases in between. CDR1 is SGHAT, CDR2 FQNNGV, per germline. This CDR3 comprises 15 residues. DNA for the CDR3: TGTGCCAGCAGTCGGACGCTCTGGGGGTCATACGAGCAGTACTTC. Amino acids: CASSRTLWGSYEQYF.

The rearrangement links TRBV6-6 to TRBJ2-7; 13 bases are shared with TRBD2. CDR3 length: 14 residues. The trim removed 5 bases at V and 9 bases at J, leaving 7 bases unmatched. Germline CDR1 is MNHNY and CDR2 is SVGAGI (reference sequence). The CDR3 nucleotides are TGTGCCAGCAGTCCGACTAGCGGGAGGTTCGTGCAGTACTTC. Its translation: CASSPTSGRFVQYF.

Note on this clone: This same CDR3 is encoded by further DNA sequences in the sample. The chain carries TRBV19 and TRBJ2-1, with D perhaps matching TRBD1 or TRBD2 (5 bases each). Germline loops: CDR1 LNHDA, CDR2 SQIVND (reference sequence). Trimming took 7 bases from V and 0 from J, leaving 13 bases between them. The CDR3 contains 15 residues. The CDR3 DNA sequence: TGTGCCAGTAATCCTTGGGGGAGCTCCTACAATGAGCAGTTCTTC. Translated, it gives CASNPWGSSYNEQFF.

The V gene is TRBV7-3, the J gene TRBJ1-1; no definite D call. CDR1 and CDR2 from the germline V gene are SGHTA and FQGTGA. CDR3 length equals 15 residues. Trimming removed 1 base at V and 1 base at J, with 10 bases between. CDR3 nucleotide sequence: TGTGCCAGCAGCTTAAAAGGGATCAAGAACACTGAAGCTTTCTTT. This encodes CASSLKGIKNTEAFF.

The V call is TRBV6-1, the J call TRBJ2-1, with D unclear. This CDR3 has 15 amino acids. V lost 5 bases to trimming and J lost 0 bases, with 11 bases between them. Germline V gene data show CDR1 as MNHNS and CDR2 as SASEGT. CDR3 in amino acids: CASSPEVISYNEQFF. In DNA, the CDR3 is TGTGCCAGCAGTCCCGAGGTTATCTCCTACAATGAGCAGTTCTTC.

The rearrangement joins TRBV7-6 to TRBJ2-3; 7 bases align to TRBD2. V was pared by 5 bases and J by 0 bases, with 5 bases of the junction left unmatched. This CDR3 region has 15 residues. Germline values: CDR1 SGHVS, CDR2 FNYEAQ. CDR3 region: CASSPLRGSTDTQYF. In DNA form, the CDR3 reads TGTGCCAGCAGCCCCTTGCGGGGGAGCACAGATACGCAGTATTTT. Full variable domain (remainder filled in from reference TRBV7-6 and TRBJ2-3): GAGVSQSPRYKVTKRGQDVALRCDPISGHVSLYWYRQALGQGPEFLTYFNYEAQQDKSGLPNDRFSAERPEGSISTLTIQRTEQRDSAMYRCASSPLRGSTDTQYFGPGTRLTVL.

This chain joins TRBV7-9 and TRBJ1-2; D perhaps matches TRBD1 (6 bases). This CDR3 spans 14 amino acids. Germline assignment: CDR1 SEHNR and CDR2 FQNEAQ (reference sequence). V lost 1 base and J 7 bases, leaving 13 bases between the germline ends. CDR3 in amino acids: CASSLEGTYGGYTF. Here the CDR3 DNA reads TGTGCCAGCAGCTTAGAAGGGACATACGGTGGCTACACCTTC.

This clone was picked up one time. The chain has TRBV7-2 and TRBJ2-1, with 7 bases fitting TRBD1. The V gene end was trimmed by 5 bases and the J gene end by 6 bases; junction bases not matched to a gene: 10. Germline CDR1 is SGHTA and CDR2 is FQGNSA. The CDR3 is 15 residues long. The CDR3 spells CASSPRTGLSNEQFF. CDR3 sequence (DNA): TGTGCCAGCAGCCCACGGACAGGTTTGAGCAATGAGCAGTTCTTC.

This chain uses TRBV5-1 with TRBJ2-7; perhaps TRBD1 as D (6 bases). V was trimmed by 0 bases and J by 2 bases, leaving 12 bases between them. Germline-derived CDR1 and CDR2 are SGHRS and YFSETQ. The length of the CDR3 is 15 residues. CDR3 loop: CASSLDTSGAYEQYF. The CDR3 region has the DNA TGCGCCAGCAGCTTGGACACCTCAGGGGCCTACGAGCAGTACTTC.

The chain carries TRBV5-4 and TRBJ1-2, with a possible D match to TRBD1 (5 bases). The CDR3 extends over 16 amino acids. The V and J ends lost 4 bases and 3 bases respectively, with 19 bases between them. Germline V lookup: CDR1 SGHNT, CDR2 YYREEE (reference sequence). The CDR3 loop reads CASSAWDWGEDYGYTF. The CDR3 DNA follows: TGTGCCAGCAGCGCCTGGGATTGGGGGGAGGACTATGGCTACACCTTC.

Comment on this clone: Other DNA sequences within the sample encode an identical CDR3. The chain employs TRBV18 and TRBJ2-7; D is unresolved. This CDR3 spans 13 amino acids. Germline V gene data show CDR1 as KGHSH and CDR2 as LQKENI. Trimming shortened V by 2 bases and J by 3 bases, and 8 bases separated the two germline ends. CDR3 DNA: TGTGCCAGCTCACCAGGAACGGGCTACGAGCAGTACTTC. Its translation is CASSPGTGYEQYF.

This chain links TRBV6-5 with TRBJ1-2, with 11 bases matching TRBD1. The CDR3 spans 16 residues. Germline V gene sequence: CDR1 MNHEY, CDR2 SVGAGI. With V trimmed by 1 base and J by 8 bases, 9 bases remained unmatched. The CDR3, as DNA: TGTGCCAGCAGTTACTGGGGACAGGGGGAGAGTGGAGGCTACACCTTC. Translation gives CASSYWGQGESGGYTF.

The rearrangement uses TRBV28 and TRBJ2-1; 7 bases are a match to TRBD1. The germline V gene encodes CDR1 MDHEN and CDR2 SYDVKM. There are 13 residues in the CDR3. V shed 4 bases, J shed 7 bases, and the junction held 4 bases outside the gene matches. This chain's CDR3 is CASSSKGANEQFF. The CDR3 region has the DNA TGTGCCAGCAGTTCCAAGGGGGCGAATGAGCAGTTCTTC.

The V call is TRBV12-5, the J call TRBJ2-5; D ambiguous. The CDR3 spans 10 residues. Per the germline V gene, CDR1 is LGHNT and CDR2 is FRNRAP. The ends were cut back, 5 bases at V and 3 bases at J, with 1 base in the middle. The CDR3 here is CASGKETQYF. The CDR3 DNA reads as TGTGCTAGTGGTAAAGAGACCCAGTACTTC.

CDR3 region: CASSLYGTSNIQYF. In DNA, the CDR3 is TGTGCCAGCAGTTTATATGGGACATCCAACATTCAGTACTTC. This chain joins TRBV28 and TRBJ2-4, with a weak D call TRBD1 (6 bases). This CDR3 has 14 residues. Germline V gene data show CDR1 as MDHEN and CDR2 as SYDVKM. Trimming shortened V by 1 base and J by 7 bases, and 11 bases separated the two germline ends.

The CDR3 sequence: CASSSAQGLYNEQFF. The CDR3 nucleotides read TGTGCCAGCAGCTCAGCACAGGGTTTATACAATGAGCAGTTCTTC. The genes are TRBV5-4 and TRBJ2-1; TRBD1 is a possible D gene (6 bases). The CDR3 totals 15 residues. Trimming took off 3 bases at V and 4 bases at J, with 14 bases between the two ends. From germline, CDR1 is SGHNT and CDR2 YYREEE (reference sequence). The full variable domain, completed using reference TRBV5-4 and TRBJ2-1, is ETGVTQSPTHLIKTRGQQVTLRCSSQSGHNTVSWYQQALGQGPQFIFQYYREEENGRGNFPPRFSGLQFPNYSSELNVNALELDDSALYLCASSSAQGLYNEQFFGPGTRLTVL.

This chain joins TRBV4-3 and TRBJ2-7, with D perhaps matching TRBD2 (6 bases). Germline lookup yields CDR1 LGHNA and CDR2 YSLEER. The CDR3 covers 17 residues. V dropped 1 base and J dropped 3 bases, with 19 bases sitting between them. The CDR3 spells CASSQGLGGSGVYEQYF. In DNA form, the CDR3 reads TGCGCCAGCAGCCAAGGGTTAGGTGGATCGGGAGTCTACGAGCAGTACTTC.

This chain joins TRBV5-1 and TRBJ2-1; 8 positions agree with TRBD2. The germline gives CDR1 SGHRS, CDR2 YFSETQ. V gave up 0 bases and J gave up 8 bases; unmatched junction bases: 7. This CDR3 region has 15 residues. The CDR3 protein is CASSLEGTSNDEQFF. The CDR3 DNA follows: TGCGCCAGCAGCTTGGAGGGGACTAGTAACGATGAGCAGTTCTTC. Filled out from reference TRBV5-1 and TRBJ2-1, the complete variable domain reads KAGVTQTPRYLIKTRGQQVTLSCSPISGHRSVSWYQQTPGQGLQFLFEYFSETQRNKGNFPGRFSGRQFSNSRSEMNVSTLELGDSALYLCASSLEGTSNDEQFFGPGTRLTVL.